This T cell receptor beta chain was obtained from a study of shared T cell receptors in the human thymus. Germline trimming cut 6 bases from V and 7 bases from J; bases unmatched to any gene: 11. This CDR3 has 15 amino acids. Germline CDR1 reads MNHEY; CDR2 reads SVGAGI. Generated by immunoSEQ multiplex PCR, the TCRdb table keeps only in-frame clones and is missing some. This table has under 700,000 clones, around 82% appearing once. This same sample was also part of a study on human thymus T cells. As that report states: Corrective heart surgery yielded the resections from which the thymus tissue came. Thymic repertoires from unrelated individuals overlapped highly, related research reported.

Sequences were obtained from thymocytes. The rearrangement links TRBV6-5 to TRBJ1-5, with 8 bases that match TRBD1. The sequence derives from a boy under two years old with a congenital heart defect. The CDR3 DNA follows: TGTGCCAGCAGGAATCACAGGGGGAAGGGGCAGCCCCAGCATTTT. This encodes CASRNHRGKGQPQHF.